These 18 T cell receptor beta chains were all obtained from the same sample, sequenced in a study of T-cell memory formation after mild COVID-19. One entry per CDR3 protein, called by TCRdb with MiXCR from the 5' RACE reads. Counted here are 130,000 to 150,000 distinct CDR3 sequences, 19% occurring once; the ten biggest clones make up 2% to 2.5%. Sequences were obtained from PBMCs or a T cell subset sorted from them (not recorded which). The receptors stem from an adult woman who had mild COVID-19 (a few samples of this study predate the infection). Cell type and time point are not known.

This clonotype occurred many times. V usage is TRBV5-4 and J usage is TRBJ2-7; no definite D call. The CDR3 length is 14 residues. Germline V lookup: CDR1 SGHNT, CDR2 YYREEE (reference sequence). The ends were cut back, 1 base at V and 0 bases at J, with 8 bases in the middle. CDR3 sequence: CASSLIASSYEQYF. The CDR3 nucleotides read TGTGCCAGCAGCTTGATAGCTTCCTCCTACGAGCAGTACTTC.

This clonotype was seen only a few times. The CDR3 here is CASSLIIETQYF. The CDR3 bases are TGTGCCAGCAGCTTGATCATTGAGACCCAGTACTTC. V usage is TRBV5-8 and J usage is TRBJ2-5; no firm D call. V was pared by 1 base and J by 5 bases, with 6 bases between. Germline V CDR1 and CDR2: SGHTS, YDEGEE. This CDR3 is built from 12 residues.

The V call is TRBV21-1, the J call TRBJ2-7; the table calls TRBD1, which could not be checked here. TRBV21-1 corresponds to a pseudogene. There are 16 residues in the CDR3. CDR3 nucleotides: TGTGCCAGCAGCAAAGGTGGGGACAGGGGATACTACGAGCAGTACTTC. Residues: CASSKGGDRGYYEQYF.

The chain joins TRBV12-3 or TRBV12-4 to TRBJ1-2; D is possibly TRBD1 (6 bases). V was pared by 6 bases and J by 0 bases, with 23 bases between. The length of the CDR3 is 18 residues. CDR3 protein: CASSDSWGGRLANYGYTF. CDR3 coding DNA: TGTGCCAGCAGCGATTCTTGGGGGGGGCGACTAGCTAACTATGGCTACACCTTC.

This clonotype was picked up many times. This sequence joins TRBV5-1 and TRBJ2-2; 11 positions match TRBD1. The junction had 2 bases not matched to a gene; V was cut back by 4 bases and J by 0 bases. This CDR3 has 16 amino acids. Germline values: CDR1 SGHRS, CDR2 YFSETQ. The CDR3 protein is CASSLGQGANTGELFF. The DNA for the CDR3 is TGCGCCAGCAGCCTGGGACAGGGGGCGAACACCGGGGAGCTGTTTTTT.

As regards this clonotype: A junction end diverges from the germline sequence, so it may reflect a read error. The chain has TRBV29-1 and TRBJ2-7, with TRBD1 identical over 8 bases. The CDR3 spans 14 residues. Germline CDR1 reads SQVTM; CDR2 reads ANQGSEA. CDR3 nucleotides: TGCAGCGTCTGCCGGGACAGGAGCTCCTACGTGCAGTACTTC. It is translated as CSVCRDRSSYVQYF.

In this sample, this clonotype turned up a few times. CDR3 DNA: TGCAGTGCTGTCAACAGGGGACTTAGCAATCAGCCCCAGCATTTT. It yields the protein CSAVNRGLSNQPQHF. The V call is TRBV20-1, the J call TRBJ1-5, with 7 bases identical to TRBD1. The CDR3 spans 15 residues. Germline-derived CDR1 and CDR2 are DFQATT and SNEGSKA (reference sequence). The V gene end was trimmed by 5 bases and the J gene end by 0 bases; junction bases not matched to a gene: 7.

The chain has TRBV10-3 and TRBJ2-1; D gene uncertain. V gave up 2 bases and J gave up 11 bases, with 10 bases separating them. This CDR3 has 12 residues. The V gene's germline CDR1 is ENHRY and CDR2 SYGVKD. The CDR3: CAISERPEQQFF. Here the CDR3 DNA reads TGTGCCATCAGTGAGAGGCCCGAGCAGCAGTTCTTC.

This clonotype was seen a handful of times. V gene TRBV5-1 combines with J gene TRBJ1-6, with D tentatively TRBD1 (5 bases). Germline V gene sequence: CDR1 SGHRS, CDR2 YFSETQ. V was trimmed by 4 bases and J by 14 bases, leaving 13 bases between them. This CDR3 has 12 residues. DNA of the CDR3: TGCGCCAGCAGCCAGGGCGGTCGCACCCTCCACTTT. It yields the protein CASSQGGRTLHF. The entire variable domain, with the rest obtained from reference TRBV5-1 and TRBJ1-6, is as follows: KAGVTQTPRYLIKTRGQQVTLSCSPISGHRSVSWYQQTPGQGLQFLFEYFSETQRNKGNFPGRFSGRQFSNSRSEMNVSTLELGDSALYLCASSQGGRTLHFGNGTRLTVT.

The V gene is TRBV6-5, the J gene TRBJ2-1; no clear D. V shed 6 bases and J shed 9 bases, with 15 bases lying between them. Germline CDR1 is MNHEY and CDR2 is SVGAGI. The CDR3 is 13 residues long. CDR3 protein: CASRPAYGIEQFF. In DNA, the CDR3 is TGTGCCAGCAGGCCGGCGTACGGTATTGAGCAGTTCTTC.

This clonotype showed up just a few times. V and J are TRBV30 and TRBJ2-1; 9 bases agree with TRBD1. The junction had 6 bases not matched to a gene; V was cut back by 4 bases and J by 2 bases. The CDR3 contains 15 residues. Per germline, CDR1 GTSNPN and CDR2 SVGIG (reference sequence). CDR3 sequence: CAWTPRDRAYNEQFF. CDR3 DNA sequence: TGTGCCTGGACCCCCCGGGACAGGGCCTACAATGAGCAGTTCTTC.

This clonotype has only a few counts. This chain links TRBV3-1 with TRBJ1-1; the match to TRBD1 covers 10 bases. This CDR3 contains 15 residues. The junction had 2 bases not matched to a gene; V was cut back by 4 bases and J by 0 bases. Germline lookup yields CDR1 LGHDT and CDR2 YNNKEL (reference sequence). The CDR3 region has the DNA TGTGCCAGCAGCCCGGGACAGGGGATGAACACTGAAGCTTTCTTT. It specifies CASSPGQGMNTEAFF.

The CDR3 nucleotides are TGTGCCAGCAGCTCGCTAGCGGGATCGGTCTACGAGCAGTACTTC. Protein: CASSSLAGSVYEQYF. The chain links TRBV7-8 to TRBJ2-7; TRBD2 matches 9 bases. Per the germline V gene, CDR1 is SGHVS and CDR2 is FQNEAQ. Unmatched junction bases numbered 7, after V lost 4 bases and J lost 3 bases. The CDR3 spans 15 residues.

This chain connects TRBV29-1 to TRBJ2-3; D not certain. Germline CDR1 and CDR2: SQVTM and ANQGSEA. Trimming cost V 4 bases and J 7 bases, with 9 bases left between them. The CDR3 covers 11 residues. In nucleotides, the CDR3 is TGCAGCGTTGGACCCGAGTATACGCAGTATTTT. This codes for CSVGPEYTQYF.

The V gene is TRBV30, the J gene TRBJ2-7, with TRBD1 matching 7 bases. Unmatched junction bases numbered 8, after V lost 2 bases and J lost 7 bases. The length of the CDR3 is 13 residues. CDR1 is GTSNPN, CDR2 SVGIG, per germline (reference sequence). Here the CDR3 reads CAWSRDSYEEQYF. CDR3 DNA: TGTGCCTGGAGTCGGGACAGCTACGAGGAGCAGTACTTC. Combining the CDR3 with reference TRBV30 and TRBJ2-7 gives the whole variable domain SQTIHQWPATLVQPVGSPLSLECTVEGTSNPNLYWYRQAAGRGLQLLFYSVGIGQISSEVPQNLSASRPQDRQFILSSKKLLLSDSGFYLCAWSRDSYEEQYFGPGTRLTVT.

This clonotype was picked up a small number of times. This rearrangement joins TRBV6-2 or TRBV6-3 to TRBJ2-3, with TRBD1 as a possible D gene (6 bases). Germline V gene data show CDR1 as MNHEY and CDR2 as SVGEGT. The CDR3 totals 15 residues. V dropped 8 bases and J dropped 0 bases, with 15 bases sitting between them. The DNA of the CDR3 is TGTGCCAGCTCCGACGAGGGGGTGAGCACAGATACGCAGTATTTT. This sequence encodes CASSDEGVSTDTQYF.

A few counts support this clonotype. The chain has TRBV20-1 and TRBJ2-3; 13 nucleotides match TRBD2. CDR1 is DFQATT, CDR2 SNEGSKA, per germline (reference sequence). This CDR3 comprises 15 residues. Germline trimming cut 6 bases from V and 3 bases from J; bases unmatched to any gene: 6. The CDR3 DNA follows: TGCAGTGCCCCCACTAGCGGGAGGGCGACAGATACGCAGTATTTT. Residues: CSAPTSGRATDTQYF.

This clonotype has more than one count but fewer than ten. The chain's CDR3 is CASSPGTGRRGAGSPLHF. The CDR3 bases are TGCGCCAGCAGCCCAGGAACTGGGCGGCGCGGGGCTGGATCACCCCTCCACTTT. V gene TRBV5-1 combines with J gene TRBJ1-6, with a possible D match to TRBD1 (5 bases). The CDR3 extends over 18 amino acids. V lost 4 bases to trimming and J lost 10 bases, with 27 bases between them. Per germline, CDR1 SGHRS and CDR2 YFSETQ.